This entry concerns a single T cell receptor (beta chain). Its target is not known. These data come from a study of CD8 T cells in Susac syndrome. Study findings and constraints: The TCR sequencing and HLA analysis in the study involved a relatively small number of individuals, as the study acknowledged.

The V and J ends lost 6 bases and 3 bases respectively, with 14 bases between them. The CDR3 is made up of 15 amino acids. An input of about 0.45 to 1 ug of RNA was subjected to reverse transcription using random hexamers. A multiplex approach, immunoSEQ multiplex PCR, amplified TCR beta CDR3 across 54 Vbeta and 13 Jbeta. TCRdb fed the immunoSEQ multiplex PCR reads into MiXCR, producing one record per CDR3 protein. The repertoire holds about 300,000 distinct CDR3 sequences, with about nine tenths as singletons. The receptor was isolated from a human donor with multiple sclerosis. The sequencing input was CD8+ T cells from PBMCs. The chain has TRBV12-3 or TRBV12-4 and TRBJ2-2; D gene ambiguous. CDR3 in DNA: TGTGCCAGCAGCCGTCCGTTGGCGGACACCGGGGAGCTGTTTTTT. It encodes CASSRPLADTGELFF.